This record covers a single T cell receptor (beta chain). Authors' data handling: Reference gene primers were amplified, and this amplification served to estimate nucleated cell counts. The data were produced by immunoSEQ multiplex PCR, yet TCRdb's version contains in-frame clones alone and is incomplete. Clone size and V and J calls were adopted from that table, with D and trimming inferred from the DNA. The sample consists of 150,000 to 200,000 clones, roughly four fifths of them appearing once. The data derive from a study of blood T cell repertoires in COVID-19. At the level of the study: The United States, Italy and Spain were the sources of the acute and convalescent COVID-19 samples. The cDNA or gDNA used as material had been derived from T cells, B-cell-depleted T cells, or PBMCs.

The CDR3 extends over 15 amino acids. Trimming at V came to 2 bases and at J to 1 base, leaving 5 bases not matched to a gene. CDR1 and CDR2 (germline): SGHRS, YFSETQ. The sequencing input was peripheral blood. This chain connects TRBV5-1 to TRBJ1-1, with 7 bases lining up with TRBD1. The clonotype comes from a man aged 70 or older who had recovered from COVID-19. The CDR3 region has the DNA TGCGCCAGCAGCTTCTCCGGGACAGCGAACACTGAAGCTTTCTTT. Amino acid sequence: CASSFSGTANTEAFF.